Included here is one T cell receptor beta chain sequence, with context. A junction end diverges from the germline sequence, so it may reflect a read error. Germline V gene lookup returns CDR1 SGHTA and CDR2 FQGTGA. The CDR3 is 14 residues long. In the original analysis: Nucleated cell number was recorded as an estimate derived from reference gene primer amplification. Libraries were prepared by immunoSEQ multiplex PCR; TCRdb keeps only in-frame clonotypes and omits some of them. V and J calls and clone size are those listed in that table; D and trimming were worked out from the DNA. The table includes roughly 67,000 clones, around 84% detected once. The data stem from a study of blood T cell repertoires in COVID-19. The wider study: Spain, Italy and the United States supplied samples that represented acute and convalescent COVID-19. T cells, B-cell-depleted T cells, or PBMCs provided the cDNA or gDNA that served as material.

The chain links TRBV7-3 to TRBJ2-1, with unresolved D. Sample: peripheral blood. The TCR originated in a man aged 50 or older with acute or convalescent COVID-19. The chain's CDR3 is CASSSNDAYSEQFF. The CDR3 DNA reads TGTGCCAGCAGCTCCAATGACGCCTACAGTGAGCAGTTCTTC.